This TCR beta chain is from a study of cytomegalovirus exposure and HLA in healthy donors. Across the whole study: HLA-typed donors were the source of approximately 88 million unique TCRs held in an early data release. Study results and caveats: It was assumed in the presence/absence analyses that sequencing depth was roughly uniform across donors. When analyzed later, a missense DCLRE1C variant was found to be linked to TCR beta V- and J-gene trimming. As was reported, the HLA-A and HLA-B alleles of most subjects were accurately predicted from TCR beta sequences.

Primers included in the PCR were 60 Vbeta and 13 Jbeta primers. The protocol was immunoSEQ multiplex PCR, while the TCRdb copy is restricted to in-frame clones and leaves out a portion. The top ten clones hold approximately 2.8% of a sample with fewer than 200,000 clones, about 63% of them seen once. Germline values: CDR1 SEHNR, CDR2 FQNEAQ (reference sequence). The CDR3 contains 18 residues. The V and J ends lost 3 bases and 5 bases respectively, with 25 bases between them. This clone was picked up one time. The antigen remains undetermined. The TCR was taken from a middle-aged woman in good health and CMV-seropositive. Input material: PBMCs. This chain joins TRBV7-9 and TRBJ1-2; D is unclear. The CDR3 sequence is CASSFPPPEGERKYGYTF. The CDR3, as DNA: TGTGCCAGCAGCTTTCCCCCGCCGGAGGGAGAAAGAAAATATGGCTACACCTTC.